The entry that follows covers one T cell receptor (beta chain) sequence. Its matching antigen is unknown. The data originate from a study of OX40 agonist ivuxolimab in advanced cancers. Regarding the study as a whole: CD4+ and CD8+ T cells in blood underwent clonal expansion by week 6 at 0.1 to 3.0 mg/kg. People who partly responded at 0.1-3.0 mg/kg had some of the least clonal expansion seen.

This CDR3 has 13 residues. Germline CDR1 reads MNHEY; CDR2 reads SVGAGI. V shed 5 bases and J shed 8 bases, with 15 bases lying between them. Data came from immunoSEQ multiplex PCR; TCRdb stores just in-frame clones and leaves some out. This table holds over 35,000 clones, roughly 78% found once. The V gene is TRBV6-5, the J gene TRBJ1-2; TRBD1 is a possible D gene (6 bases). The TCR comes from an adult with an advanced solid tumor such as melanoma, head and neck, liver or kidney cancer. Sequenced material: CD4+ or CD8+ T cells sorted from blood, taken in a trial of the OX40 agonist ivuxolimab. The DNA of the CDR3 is TGTGCCAGCAGTCGGGGGGCCGGATTGGGCTACACCTTC. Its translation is CASSRGAGLGYTF.